This paragraph reports one TCR beta chain. Its cognate antigen is unknown. The sample belongs to a study of shared clonotypes between healthy human individuals. General study findings and limits: When naive CD4 clonotypes were compared across a few donors, around 4.6% were shared.

Trimming removed 4 bases from V and 6 bases from J; junction bases left unmatched: 7. Germline lookup yields CDR1 SGHRS and CDR2 YFSETQ. The CDR3 spans 15 residues. Participating donors were healthy, HIV-negative adults free of recent acute infections or vaccinations. A 200 ng quantity of DNA, some 30,000 T cell genomes, went into the sorted-subset replicate PCRs. Sequenced by immunoSEQ multiplex PCR; TCRdb stores in-frame clones only, minus some. The sample has some 1.5 million clones; about 96% are singletons. The sequenced material came from naive CD4+ T cells sorted from blood. Subset described: CD45RA+ positively selected. This TCR came from a young man in good health. The chain recombines TRBV5-1 with TRBJ2-7, with 13 bases identical to TRBD2. The CDR3 nucleotides are TGCGCCAGCAGCATTGGACTAGCGGGAGCTTTCGAGCAGTACTTC. Amino acid sequence: CASSIGLAGAFEQYF. Combining the CDR3 with reference TRBV5-1 and TRBJ2-7 gives the whole variable domain KAGVTQTPRYLIKTRGQQVTLSCSPISGHRSVSWYQQTPGQGLQFLFEYFSETQRNKGNFPGRFSGRQFSNSRSEMNVSTLELGDSALYLCASSIGLAGAFEQYFGPGTRLTVT.